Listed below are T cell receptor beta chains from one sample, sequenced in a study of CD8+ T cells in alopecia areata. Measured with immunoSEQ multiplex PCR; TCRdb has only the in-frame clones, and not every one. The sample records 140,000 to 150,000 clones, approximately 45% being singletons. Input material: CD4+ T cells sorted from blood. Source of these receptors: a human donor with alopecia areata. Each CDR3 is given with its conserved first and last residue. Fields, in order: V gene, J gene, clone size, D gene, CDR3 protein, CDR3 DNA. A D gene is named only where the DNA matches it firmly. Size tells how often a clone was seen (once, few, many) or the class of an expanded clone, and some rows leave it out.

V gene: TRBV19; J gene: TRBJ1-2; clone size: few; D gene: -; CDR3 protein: CASSIEGANYGYTF; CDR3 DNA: TGTGCCAGTAGTATTGAGGGTGCTAACTATGGCTACACCTTC
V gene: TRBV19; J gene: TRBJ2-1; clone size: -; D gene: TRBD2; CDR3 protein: CASSRSGRPSYNEQFF; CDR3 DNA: TGTGCCAGTAGTCGTAGCGGGAGGCCCTCGTACAATGAGCAGTTCTTC
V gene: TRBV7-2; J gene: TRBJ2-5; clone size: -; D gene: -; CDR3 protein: CASSPRADQETQYF; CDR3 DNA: TGTGCCAGCAGCCCCCGGGCGGACCAAGAGACCCAGTACTTC
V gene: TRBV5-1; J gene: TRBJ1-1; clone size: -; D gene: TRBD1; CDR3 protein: CASSWRGQGTLNTEAFF; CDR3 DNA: TGCGCCAGCAGCTGGCGGGGACAGGGGACCTTGAACACTGAAGCTTTCTTT
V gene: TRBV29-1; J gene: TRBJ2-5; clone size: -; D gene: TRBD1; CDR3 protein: CSVEQGAVETQYF; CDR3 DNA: TGCAGCGTAGAACAGGGGGCAGTGGAGACCCAGTACTTC
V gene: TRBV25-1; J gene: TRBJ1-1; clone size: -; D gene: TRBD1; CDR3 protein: CASSGYRGGTEAFF; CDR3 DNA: TGTGCCAGCAGTGGCTACAGGGGCGGCACTGAAGCTTTCTTT
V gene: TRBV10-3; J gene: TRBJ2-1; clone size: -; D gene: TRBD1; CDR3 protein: CATVDRGHVDEQFF; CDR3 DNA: TGTGCCACCGTGGACAGGGGGCATGTGGATGAGCAGTTCTTC
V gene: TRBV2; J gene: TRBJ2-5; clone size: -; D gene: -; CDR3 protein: CASSTNSQGRETQYF; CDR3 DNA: TGTGCCAGCAGTACCAATTCGCAGGGGAGGGAGACCCAGTACTTC
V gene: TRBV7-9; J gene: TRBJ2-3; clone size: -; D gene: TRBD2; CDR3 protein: CASSPRPTSGGTDTQYF; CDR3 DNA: TGTGCCAGCAGTCCCAGACCTACTAGCGGCGGCACAGATACGCAGTATTTT
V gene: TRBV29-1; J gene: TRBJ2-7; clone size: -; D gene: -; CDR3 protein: CSVEASGAAEQYF; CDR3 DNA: TGCAGCGTTGAAGCGTCGGGGGCTGCGGAGCAGTACTTC
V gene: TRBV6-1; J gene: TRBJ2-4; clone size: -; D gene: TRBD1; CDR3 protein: CASRGTSTGTSYF; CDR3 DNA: TGTGCCAGCAGGGGGACCTCGACAGGGACCTCGTACTTC
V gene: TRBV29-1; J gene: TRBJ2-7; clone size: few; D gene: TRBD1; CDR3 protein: CSVRSRTGAEQYF; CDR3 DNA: TGCAGCGTCCGTAGCAGGACAGGGGCCGAGCAGTACTTC
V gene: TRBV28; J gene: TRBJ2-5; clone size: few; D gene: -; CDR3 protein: CASSPGPTTETQYF; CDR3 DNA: TGTGCCAGCAGTCCCGGACCCACCACAGAGACCCAGTACTTC
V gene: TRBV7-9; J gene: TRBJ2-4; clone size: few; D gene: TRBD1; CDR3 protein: CASGTGTGTKNIQYF; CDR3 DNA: TGTGCCAGCGGTACCGGGACAGGGACCAAAAACATTCAGTACTTC
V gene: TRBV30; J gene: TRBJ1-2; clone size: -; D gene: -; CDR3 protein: CAWMRWTPPNYGYTF; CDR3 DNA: TGTGCCTGGATGCGGTGGACACCTCCTAACTATGGCTACACCTTC
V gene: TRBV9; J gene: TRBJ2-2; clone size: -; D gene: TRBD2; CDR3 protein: CASSPSGSFTGELFF; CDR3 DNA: TGTGCCAGCAGCCCCAGCGGGAGTTTCACCGGGGAGCTGTTTTTT
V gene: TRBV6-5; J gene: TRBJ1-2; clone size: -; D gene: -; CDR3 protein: CASSSLEGRRFYGYTF; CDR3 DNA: TGTGCCAGCAGTTCGCTAGAAGGACGGCGATTTTATGGCTACACCTTC
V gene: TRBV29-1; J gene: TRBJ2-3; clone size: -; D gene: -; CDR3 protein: CSASTQHTDTQYF; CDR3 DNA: TGCAGCGCTTCGACCCAACACACAGATACGCAGTATTTT
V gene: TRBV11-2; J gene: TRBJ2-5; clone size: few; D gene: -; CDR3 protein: CASSLGETQYF; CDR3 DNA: TGTGCCAGCAGCTTAGGGGAGACCCAGTACTTC
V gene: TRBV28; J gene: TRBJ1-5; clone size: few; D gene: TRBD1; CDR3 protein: CASSGEGGRNQPQHF; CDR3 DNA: TGTGCCAGCAGCGGTGAAGGGGGCCGCAATCAGCCCCAGCATTTT
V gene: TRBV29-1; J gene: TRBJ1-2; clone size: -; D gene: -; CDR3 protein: CSVEGDSYGYTF; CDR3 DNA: TGCAGCGTTGAAGGGGATAGCTATGGCTACACCTTC
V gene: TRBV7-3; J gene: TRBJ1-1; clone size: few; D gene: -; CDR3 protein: CASSLTRRIDTEAFF; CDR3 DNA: TGTGCCAGCAGCTTAACCCGCCGAATAGACACTGAAGCTTTCTTT